The present T cell receptor (beta chain) was sequenced within a study of T cell changes during pregnancy in multiple sclerosis (dated by TCRdb to the late 2010s). At the level of the whole study: The study examined how the T cell repertoire changed over the course of pregnancy in women with multiple sclerosis.

Concerning this clone itself: The antigen this receptor binds is unknown. Per-base qualities were not stored, and no clone one base away is much larger.

The CDR3 contains 15 residues, cysteine and phenylalanine counted. Kept here is only the CDR3 DNA, which spans 45 bases and is read in frame from base 1. The germline V gene gives CDR1 as SGHRS and CDR2 as YFSETQ. Trimming at the junction amounts to 0 bases on V and 7 bases on J, and the germline ends lie 16 bases apart. The library relied on the immunoSEQ multiplex PCR assay. TCRdb took over this immuneACCESS table, retaining in-frame rearrangements with V and J assigned. Such tables are incomplete; in checked studies, under half of the missing clones stem from an unresolved V gene, and the remainder is unexplained. In all, the sample holds some 100,000 clones, and approximately 94% of those were seen once. Of the sample, roughly 1% is held by the ten largest clones.

The V gene is TRBV5-1 and the J gene is TRBJ1-2, and possibly TRBD1, on 5 matching bases. This receptor was taken from a female donor with multiple sclerosis, enrolled in a pregnancy study. The sample was peripheral blood, taken before pregnancy. The DNA reads TGCGCCAGCAGCTTGGATGGGGCTAGCGGGAGTGGCTACACCTTC. Its protein is CASSLDGASGSGYTF. This CDR3, with the reference TRBV5-1 and TRBJ1-2 proteins standing in past its ends, gives the full variable domain KAGVTQTPRYLIKTRGQQVTLSCSPISGHRSVSWYQQTPGQGLQFLFEYFSETQRNKGNFPGRFSGRQFSNSRSEMNVSTLELGDSALYLCASSLDGASGSGYTFGSGTRLTVV.